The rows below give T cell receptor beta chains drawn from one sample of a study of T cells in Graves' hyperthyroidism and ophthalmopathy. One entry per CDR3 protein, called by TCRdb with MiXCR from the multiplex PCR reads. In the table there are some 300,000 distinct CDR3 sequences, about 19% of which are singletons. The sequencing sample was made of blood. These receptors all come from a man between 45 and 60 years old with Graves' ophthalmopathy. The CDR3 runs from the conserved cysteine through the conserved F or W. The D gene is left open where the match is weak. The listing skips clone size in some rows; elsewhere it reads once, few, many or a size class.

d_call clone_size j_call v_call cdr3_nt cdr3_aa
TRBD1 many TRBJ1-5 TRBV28 TGTGCCAGCAGGGCACGGGGACAGGGGGTGTTACAGCCCCAGCATTTT CASRARGQGVLQPQHF
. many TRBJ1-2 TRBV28 TGTGCCAGCTTTAGAGGGGGGCTCGGGTATGGCTACACCTTC CASFRGGLGYGYTF
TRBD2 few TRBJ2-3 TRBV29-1 TGCAGCGTTACTGGACTAGCGGGAGGGCATGCAGATACGCAGTATTTT CSVTGLAGGHADTQYF
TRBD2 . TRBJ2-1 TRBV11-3 TGTGCCAGCAGCAAAGCTAGCGGGAGGTCCAATGAGCAGTTCTTC CASSKASGRSNEQFF
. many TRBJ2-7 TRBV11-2 TGTGCCAGCAGCTTAGACCAGGTCTACGAGCAGTACTTC CASSLDQVYEQYF
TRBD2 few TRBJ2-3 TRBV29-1 TGCAGCGCCGTCCAGAGCGGGGCCCCCACAGATACGCAGTATTTT CSAVQSGAPTDTQYF
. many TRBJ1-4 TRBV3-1 TGTGCCAGCAGCCAACCGGGCCGAGGTGGGAAACTGTTTTTT CASSQPGRGGKLFF
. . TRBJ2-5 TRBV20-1 TGCAGTGCTAAGGAATCGTCACAAGAGACCCAGTACTTC CSAKESSQETQYF
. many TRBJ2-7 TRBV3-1 TGTGCCAGCAGCCAAGATGGACCCTACGAGCAGTACTTC CASSQDGPYEQYF
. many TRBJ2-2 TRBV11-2 TGTGCCAGCAGCCAGGGACACGGGGCCGGGGAGCTGTTTTTT CASSQGHGAGELFF
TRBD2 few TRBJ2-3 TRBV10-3 TGTGCCATCAGCTCCCGCGGACTAGCGGGAGGTAGCACAGATACGCAGTATTTT CAISSRGLAGGSTDTQYF
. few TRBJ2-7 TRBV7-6 TGTGCCACCGGACTTTCCCGGGACGAGCAGTACTTC CATGLSRDEQYF
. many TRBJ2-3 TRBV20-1 TGCAGTGCCCAAGCCGGGGGGCAGGCAGATACGCAGTATTTT CSAQAGGQADTQYF
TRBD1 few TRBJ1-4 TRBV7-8 TGTGCCAGCAGCAAAACAGGGGTGGATGAAAAACTGTTTTTT CASSKTGVDEKLFF
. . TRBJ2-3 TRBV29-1 TGCAGCGTTGAAGGGGGAGTCGGGAGCCCCTTTCCTAAAGATACGCAGTATTTT CSVEGGVGSPFPKDTQYF
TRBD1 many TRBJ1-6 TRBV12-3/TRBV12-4 TGTGCCAGCAGCCAAGGACAGGCGGGCTCACCCCTCCACTTT CASSQGQAGSPLHF
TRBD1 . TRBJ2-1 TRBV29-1 TGCAGCGTTGTTGGAACCGCGGGACAGGGGGCCGCGGTAGTGTACAATGAGCAGTTCTTC CSVVGTAGQGAAVVYNEQFF
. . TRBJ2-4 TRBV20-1 TGCAGTGCTAGAGATCTCGGGGGCGTCGCATCCAAAAACATTCAGTACTTC CSARDLGGVASKNIQYF
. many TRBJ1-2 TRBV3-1 TGTGCCAGCAGCCAAGATGTGCGGGGACTGGACTCCAAATATGGCTACACCTTC CASSQDVRGLDSKYGYTF
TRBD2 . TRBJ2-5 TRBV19 TGTGCCAGTAGTATAGGGGCTAGCGGGGACCCCCAGTACTTC CASSIGASGDPQYF
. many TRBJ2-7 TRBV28 TGTGCCAGCAGTTCCCCGAGGCGGCCGGGAGACCACGAGCAGTACTTC CASSSPRRPGDHEQYF
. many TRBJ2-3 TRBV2 TGTGCCAGCAGACAGGACGGAAGCACAGATACGCAGTATTTT CASRQDGSTDTQYF